The 24 T cell receptor beta chains below were found in one sample sequenced in a study of post-analysis software for immune sequencing data. Study results and caveats: The study found TRBV5-6, TRBV5-1 and TRBV20-1 among roughly 5 TRBV segments more frequent in patients than controls.

Antigen specificity for these receptors is unknown. TCR beta libraries were prepared from cDNA with unique molecular identifiers. Using its own MiXCR run on the PCR reads, TCRdb lists one record per CDR3 protein. The sample lists 820,000 or so distinct CDR3 sequences, roughly 50% occurring once. Sequencing was done on a sample of blood. The source is a girl aged 10 to 17 with multiple sclerosis.

The chain recombines TRBV20-1 with TRBJ1-2; D is possibly TRBD1 (5 bases). The CDR3 totals 14 residues. Trimming removed 6 bases at V and 1 base at J, with 15 bases between. The germline gives CDR1 DFQATT, CDR2 SNEGSKA (reference sequence). CDR3 nucleotide sequence: TGCAGTGCCGGGACCCCGTTGGATAACTATGGCTACACCTTC. Encoded protein: CSAGTPLDNYGYTF.

The chain combines TRBV10-3 with TRBJ2-1, with 14 nucleotides matching TRBD2. Germline V gives CDR1 ENHRY, CDR2 SYGVKD. The CDR3 runs to 15 residues. The junction had 9 bases not matched to a gene; V was cut back by 8 bases and J by 9 bases. This CDR3 reads CAISGLAGVRSEQFF. For the CDR3, the DNA is TGTGCCATCTCGGGACTAGCGGGAGTTCGTAGTGAGCAGTTCTTC.

The rearrangement links TRBV19 to TRBJ1-2; possibly TRBD1 for D (5 bases). Trimming removed 5 bases at V and 4 bases at J, with 11 bases between. The CDR3 sequence is 13 residues long. CDR1 and CDR2 from the germline V gene are LNHDA and SQIVND (reference sequence). The CDR3 is CASSSPGPYGYTF. CDR3 DNA sequence: TGTGCCAGTAGTTCTCCGGGGCCCTATGGCTACACCTTC.

This chain joins TRBV4-1 and TRBJ2-7; 9 bases agree with TRBD1. Germline loops: CDR1 MGHRA, CDR2 YSYEKL. The V and J ends lost 7 bases and 4 bases, in that order; junction bases with no gene match: 8. This CDR3 is 14 amino acids long. CDR3 nucleotide sequence: TGCGCCAGCAAACCGGGACAGGGCTCTTACGAGCAGTACTTC. This gives the protein CASKPGQGSYEQYF.

The chain is built from TRBV29-1 and TRBJ1-1; 10 bases fit TRBD1. Per germline, CDR1 SQVTM and CDR2 ANQGSEA. This CDR3 has 15 residues. Germline trimming cut 5 bases from V and 4 bases from J; bases unmatched to any gene: 10. CDR3 protein: CSVWDDRGPRTEAFF. The CDR3 nucleotides are TGCAGCGTTTGGGATGACAGGGGGCCTCGCACTGAAGCTTTCTTT.

This clonotype was seen a few times. The chain is built from TRBV4-1 and TRBJ2-5, with a possible D match to TRBD1 (5 bases). The J call is uncertain, as TRBJ2-7 better fits the DNA end. Per germline, CDR1 MGHRA and CDR2 YSYEKL. The CDR3 totals 14 residues. CDR3 sequence (DNA): TGCGCCAGCAGCCAAGACCCCAGGGCCTACGAGCAGTACTTC. Encoded protein: CASSQDPRAYEQYF.

This clonotype was counted a few times. V is TRBV20-1 and J is TRBJ2-5; D may correspond to TRBD1 or TRBD2 (5 bases each). Germline lookup yields CDR1 DFQATT and CDR2 SNEGSKA (reference sequence). Trimming took 3 bases from V and 5 from J, leaving 16 bases between them. This CDR3 region has 14 residues. The CDR3 nucleotides are TGCAGTGCTAGCGGGACCCGACGGACGGAGACCCAGTACTTC. This codes for CSASGTRRTETQYF.

V gene TRBV3-1 combines with J gene TRBJ2-5; 8 nucleotides agree with TRBD2. Germline trimming cut 2 bases from V and 6 bases from J; bases unmatched to any gene: 11. This CDR3 has 16 residues. CDR1 LGHDT and CDR2 YNNKEL come from the germline V gene (reference sequence). The CDR3 sequence is CASSQPPAGVWQTQYF. The CDR3 DNA reads TGTGCCAGCAGCCAACCCCCAGCGGGGGTCTGGCAGACCCAGTACTTC.

The CDR3 nucleotides are TGCAGTGCGGTCCCTAGCGGGTCTTACAATGAGCAGTTCTTC. Translating it yields CSAVPSGSYNEQFF. The rearrangement links TRBV20-1 to TRBJ2-1; 8 nucleotides match TRBD2. The germline gives CDR1 DFQATT, CDR2 SNEGSKA (reference sequence). The trim removed 6 bases at V and 4 bases at J, leaving 8 bases unmatched. CDR3 length: 14 residues.

The CDR3 sequence is CSASPNIRTANGYTF. The DNA for the CDR3 is TGCAGTGCTAGTCCCAACATTCGGACAGCTAATGGCTACACCTTC. The gene calls are TRBV20-1 and TRBJ1-2; D may be TRBD1 (6 bases). This CDR3 region has 15 residues. Germline V lookup: CDR1 DFQATT, CDR2 SNEGSKA (reference sequence). V was shortened by 3 bases and J by 6 bases, with 20 bases between the two germline ends.

This chain joins TRBV7-8 and TRBJ1-2, with a possible D match to TRBD1 (6 bases). CDR1 and CDR2 from the germline V gene are SGHVS and FQNEAQ. The CDR3 runs to 15 residues. Trimming removed 7 bases from V and 5 bases from J, with 20 bases in between. CDR3 nucleotide sequence: TGTGCCAGCAACCGGTTAGCAGGGGCCCAATATGGCTACACCTTC. Its translation is CASNRLAGAQYGYTF.

The chain employs TRBV20-1 and TRBJ2-7; the D call may be TRBD1 or TRBD2 (6 bases each). This CDR3 is built from 14 residues. CDR1 is DFQATT and CDR2 is SNEGSKA in the germline V gene (reference sequence). V lost 2 bases to trimming and J lost 0 bases, with 11 bases between them. As DNA, the CDR3 is TGCAGTGCTAGAAGGGGGGAGAGCTCCTACGAGCAGTACTTC. Translating it yields CSARRGESSYEQYF.

The chain uses TRBV20-1 and TRBJ2-7; D remains unclear. In germline, CDR1 is DFQATT, CDR2 SNEGSKA (reference sequence). Trimming pared 1 base from V and 4 bases from J, leaving 11 bases between. This CDR3 region has 13 residues. The CDR3 sequence: CSARVREGYEQYF. The CDR3 DNA sequence: TGCAGTGCTAGAGTACGCGAAGGGTACGAGCAGTACTTC.

About this clonotype itself: An end of the junction differs from the germline gene, which may be a read error. V and J are TRBV7-9 and TRBJ2-1; 7 bases fit TRBD2. The germline V gene encodes CDR1 SEHNR and CDR2 FQNEAQ (reference sequence). This CDR3 comprises 16 residues. The CDR3 coding sequence is TGTGCCAGCAGCTTAGCGCTAGCGGAACACTACAATGGGCAGTTCTTC. It codes for CASSLALAEHYNGQFF.

The gene calls are TRBV4-1 and TRBJ1-1, with 7 bases fitting TRBD1. CDR1 and CDR2 (germline): MGHRA, YSYEKL. This CDR3 comprises 18 residues. The ends lost 4 bases at V and 1 base at J; junction bases unmatched: 15. CDR3 amino acids: CASSLLITGEGRNTEAFF. The CDR3 DNA is TGCGCCAGCAGCCTCCTAATCACAGGGGAGGGACGGAACACTGAAGCTTTCTTT.

V usage is TRBV29-1 and J usage is TRBJ1-1, with TRBD1 matching 9 bases. After removal of 7 bases from V and 4 bases from J, the junction contained 4 bases not matched to a gene. This CDR3 has 12 residues. Germline V CDR1 and CDR2: SQVTM, ANQGSEA. CDR3 in amino acids: CSGGQGGTEAFF. DNA of the CDR3: TGCAGCGGGGGACAGGGCGGCACTGAAGCTTTCTTT.

This clonotype turned up a few times. This chain joins TRBV4-2 and TRBJ2-4, with 7 bases identical to TRBD1. CDR3 length equals 14 residues. V was clipped by 0 bases and J by 10 bases; unmatched bases: 6. Germline V CDR1 and CDR2: LGHNA, YNFKEQ. In DNA form, the CDR3 reads TGTGCCAGCAGCCAAGAACCGGGACAGAAGATTCAGTACTTC. Residues: CASSQEPGQKIQYF.

Points on this clonotype: One end of the junction is discordant with germline, which a read error may explain. The chain joins TRBV7-9 to TRBJ2-7; D tentatively reads TRBD1 or TRBD2 (5 bases each). The CDR3 runs 14 residues. Germline CDR1 and CDR2: SEHNR and FQNEAQ (reference sequence). CDR3 amino acids: CASSLEGRAYEQYF. The DNA of the CDR3 is TGTGCCAGCAGTTTAGAGGGCAGGGCCTACGAGCAGTACTTC.

The chain couples TRBV5-1 to TRBJ2-4, with D tentatively TRBD1 (5 bases). The J call could be wrong; TRBJ2-7 is a better fit for the DNA end. Germline V gene data show CDR1 as SGHRS and CDR2 as YFSETQ. This CDR3 is 17 amino acids long. CDR3 bases: TGCGCCAGCAGCTTGGGCTTAGCAGGGTGGGCGCCTGGCGAGCAGTACTTC. Amino acids: CASSLGLAGWAPGEQYF.

V is TRBV5-4 and J is TRBJ2-3, with 8 bases aligning to TRBD2. The CDR3 sequence is 17 residues long. With V trimmed by 3 bases and J by 4 bases, 13 bases remained unmatched. Germline V gene lookup returns CDR1 SGHNT and CDR2 YYREEE (reference sequence). The CDR3 region has the DNA TGTGCCAGCAGCTGGCCTCAAGCGGGAGTGGGCCCAGATACGCAGTATTTT. It codes for CASSWPQAGVGPDTQYF.

This clonotype was seen only a few times. The chain links TRBV7-8 to TRBJ2-5; 7 nucleotides agree with TRBD2. Trimming removed 6 bases from V and 2 bases from J; junction bases left unmatched: 3. There are 13 residues in the CDR3. Per germline, CDR1 SGHVS and CDR2 FQNEAQ. The CDR3 here is CASRLAEQETQYF. The CDR3 region has the DNA TGTGCCAGCAGGCTAGCGGAACAAGAGACCCAGTACTTC.

The chain has TRBV25-1 and TRBJ2-6, with 11 bases fitting TRBD2. J was trimmed by 2 bases and V by 5 bases; bases with no gene match: 8. The CDR3 totals 18 residues. CDR1 and CDR2 from the germline V gene are MGHDK and SYGVNS. The CDR3: CASSLSTSGGTGANVLTF. The CDR3 DNA is TGTGCCAGCAGTCTCTCAACTAGCGGGGGAACTGGGGCCAACGTCCTGACTTTC.

In its sample, this clonotype was seen once. This CDR3 reads CASSPGQAAYNEQFF. The DNA for the CDR3 is TGTGCCAGCAGCCCTGGACAGGCTGCCTACAATGAGCAGTTCTTC. J is TRBJ2-1 and V is TRBV7-2, with 7 bases fitting TRBD1. The CDR3 has 15 residues. Trimming took 5 bases from V and 2 from J; bases not matched to a gene: 6. CDR1 is SGHTA and CDR2 is FQGNSA in the germline V gene.

Only one count was recorded for this clonotype. CDR3 loop: CSVESSGNGNEQFF. The CDR3, as DNA: TGCAGCGTTGAAAGTTCAGGGAACGGGAATGAGCAGTTCTTC. This chain connects TRBV29-1 to TRBJ2-1, with D tentatively TRBD1 (5 bases). Germline V lookup: CDR1 SQVTM, CDR2 ANQGSEA. V was clipped by 2 bases and J by 7 bases, with 15 bases between them. This CDR3 has 14 residues.